Reported below is one T cell receptor (beta chain). These data originate in a study of shared clonotypes between healthy human individuals. Naive-designated CD8 cells lacked CD45RO, were positively enriched for CCR7, and omitted terminally differentiated effector memory CD45RA+ cells. TCRdb keeps only in-frame clones here, not all; method: immunoSEQ multiplex PCR. The data show more than 2 million clones, with roughly 95% seen just once and about 1.1% held by the top ten. This CDR3 is built from 16 residues. V was shortened by 4 bases and J by 2 bases, with 18 bases between the two germline ends. Germline V lookup: CDR1 MGHRA, CDR2 YSYEKL.

The sequenced material came from naive CD8+ T cells sorted from blood. The chain couples TRBV4-1 to TRBJ2-7; TRBD1 is a possible D gene (7 bases). The clonotype comes from a man aged 18 to 29 in good health. The CDR3 bases are TGCGCCAGCAGCCCGGTCAAGGGGGCGGGACCCTACGAGCAGTACTTC. Its translation is CASSPVKGAGPYEQYF.